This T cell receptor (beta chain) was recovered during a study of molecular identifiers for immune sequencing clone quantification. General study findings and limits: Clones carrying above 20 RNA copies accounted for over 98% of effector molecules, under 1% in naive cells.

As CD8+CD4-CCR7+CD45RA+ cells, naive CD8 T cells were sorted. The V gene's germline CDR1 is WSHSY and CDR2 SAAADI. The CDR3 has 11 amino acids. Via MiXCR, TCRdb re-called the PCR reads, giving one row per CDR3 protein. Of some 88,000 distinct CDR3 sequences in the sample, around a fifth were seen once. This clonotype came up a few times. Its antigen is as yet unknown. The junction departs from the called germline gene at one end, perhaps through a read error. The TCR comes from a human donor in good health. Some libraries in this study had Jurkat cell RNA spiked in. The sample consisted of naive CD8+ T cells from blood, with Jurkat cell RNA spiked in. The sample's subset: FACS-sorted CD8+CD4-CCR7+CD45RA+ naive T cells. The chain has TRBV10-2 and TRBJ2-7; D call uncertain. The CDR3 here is CANSTHYEQYF. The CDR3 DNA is TGCGCCAACAGTACGCACTACGAGCAGTACTTC.